A selection of T cell receptor beta chains follows, all from one sample in a study of cytomegalovirus exposure and HLA in healthy donors. Repertoires were generated with immunoSEQ multiplex PCR, while TCRdb's copy carries only in-frame clones and drops some. The sample holds about 130,000 clones, 82% seen once. Sequencing was carried out using PBMCs. The receptors come from a woman between 50 and 59 years old in good health and CMV-seropositive. CDR3s include the opening cysteine and the closing phenylalanine or tryptophan. The D gene is left open where the match is weak. The listing skips clone size in some rows; elsewhere it reads once, few, many or a size class.

v_gene,abundance,j_gene,d_gene,CDR3aa,CDR3nt
TRBV2,NA,TRBJ2-3,NA,CASSVSAVTDTQYF,TGTGCCAGCAGTGTTTCAGCGGTCACAGATACGCAGTATTTT
TRBV30,NA,TRBJ1-6,NA,CAWSVGRLYYNSPLHF,TGTGCCTGGAGTGTAGGCAGGTTATACTATAATTCACCCCTCCACTTT
TRBV9,NA,TRBJ2-1,TRBD2,CASSVGAGAGNEQFF,TGTGCCAGCAGCGTAGGTGCGGGAGCCGGAAATGAGCAGTTCTTC
TRBV7-2,NA,TRBJ2-7,TRBD1,CASSPTGVSSYEQYF,TGTGCCAGCAGCCCCACAGGGGTTAGCTCCTACGAGCAGTACTTC
TRBV19,NA,TRBJ1-4,NA,CASTKHNEKLFF,TGTGCCAGTACTAAGCATAATGAAAAACTGTTTTTT
TRBV7-2,NA,TRBJ2-1,TRBD2,CASSPGTAGDEQFF,TGTGCCAGCAGCCCTGGGACCGCGGGGGATGAGCAGTTCTTC
TRBV4-1,NA,TRBJ1-2,NA,CASSQGTWNYGYTF,TGCGCCAGCAGCCAGGGGACTTGGAACTATGGCTACACCTTC
TRBV11-2,NA,TRBJ1-6,NA,CASSLGATPLHF,TGTGCCAGCAGCCTTGGGGCCACACCCCTCCACTTT
TRBV7-9,NA,TRBJ2-7,NA,CASSPRARAYEQYF,TGTGCCAGCAGTCCAAGGGCCAGGGCCTACGAGCAGTACTTC
TRBV28,NA,TRBJ2-3,NA,CASSIVDTQYF,TGTGCCAGCAGTATCGTAGATACGCAGTATTTT
TRBV6-1,NA,TRBJ2-7,NA,CASSEGGTDYEQYF,TGTGCCAGCAGTGAAGGGGGCACGGACTACGAGCAGTACTTC
TRBV7-3,NA,TRBJ2-1,NA,CASSLRVDNEQFF,TGTGCCAGCAGCTTAAGAGTGGACAATGAGCAGTTCTTC
TRBV30,NA,TRBJ1-2,NA,CAWSGVQGISYTF,TGTGCCTGGAGTGGAGTTCAGGGGATTAGCTACACCTTC
TRBV19,NA,TRBJ1-4,NA,CASSTLQEGTNEKLFF,TGTGCCAGTAGTACTCTACAGGAGGGCACTAATGAAAAACTGTTTTTT
TRBV9,NA,TRBJ1-1,TRBD1,CASSVGDRAVKAFF,TGTGCCAGCAGCGTAGGGGACAGGGCGGTTAAAGCTTTCTTT
TRBV9,few,TRBJ2-1,TRBD2,CASSVDGGRGYYNEQFF,TGTGCCAGCAGCGTAGATGGGGGGAGGGGCTACTACAATGAGCAGTTCTTC
TRBV7-9,NA,TRBJ1-4,NA,CASSQGQANEKLFF,TGTGCCAGCAGCCAGGGGCAAGCTAATGAAAAACTGTTTTTT
TRBV9,NA,TRBJ1-2,NA,CASSVDPEPYGYTF,TGTGCCAGCAGCGTAGACCCAGAACCCTATGGCTACACCTTC
TRBV10-1,NA,TRBJ2-1,TRBD2,CASSDGLVSYNEQFF,TGCGCCAGCAGTGACGGACTAGTAAGTTACAATGAGCAGTTCTTC
TRBV9,NA,TRBJ1-1,NA,CASSVSVNTEAFF,TGTGCCAGCAGCGTTTCAGTGAACACTGAAGCTTTCTTT
TRBV7-9,NA,TRBJ1-4,NA,CASSLEAGVGEKLFF,TGTGCCAGCAGCTTAGAGGCAGGGGTGGGCGAAAAACTGTTTTTT
TRBV28,NA,TRBJ2-3,NA,CASSVPDGSDTQYF,TGTGCCAGCAGCGTTCCAGATGGTTCAGATACGCAGTATTTT
TRBV6-5,once,TRBJ2-5,TRBD1,CASSRQGMRETQYF,TGTGCCAGCAGTCGACAGGGCATGAGGGAGACCCAGTACTTC
TRBV5-1,NA,TRBJ2-1,NA,CASSYGQNNEQFF,TGCGCCAGCAGCTACGGACAGAACAATGAGCAGTTCTTC
TRBV5-1,NA,TRBJ2-1,NA,CASVPGGGLYNEQFF,TGCGCCAGCGTTCCTGGGGGGGGGCTTTACAATGAGCAGTTCTTC
TRBV25-1,NA,TRBJ2-7,NA,CASSELWRGSYEQYF,TGTGCCAGCAGTGAATTATGGAGAGGCTCCTACGAGCAGTACTTC
TRBV5-4,NA,TRBJ1-1,NA,CASSPLGRGTEAFF,TGTGCCAGCAGCCCCCTGGGCAGGGGAACTGAAGCTTTCTTT
TRBV9,few,TRBJ2-7,NA,CASSAGGAYEQYF,TGTGCCAGCAGCGCCGGAGGCGCCTACGAGCAGTACTTC
TRBV10-1,once,TRBJ2-1,NA,CASGRSDSEQFF,TGCGCCAGCGGGAGATCGGATTCTGAGCAGTTCTTC
TRBV30,few,TRBJ2-3,TRBD2,CAWSVSSGRDTQYF,TGTGCCTGGAGTGTCTCTAGCGGGAGGGATACGCAGTATTTT
TRBV27,NA,TRBJ1-1,TRBD1,CASSLEGARGSTEAFF,TGTGCCAGCAGTCTTGAGGGGGCCCGAGGTAGCACTGAAGCTTTCTTT
TRBV9,NA,TRBJ2-1,NA,CASSQGPGEFNEQFF,TGTGCCAGCAGCCAAGGTCCGGGAGAGTTCAATGAGCAGTTCTTC
TRBV10-3,NA,TRBJ2-7,TRBD1,CAISRTGAYEQYF,TGTGCCATCAGTCGGACAGGTGCCTACGAGCAGTACTTC
TRBV11-2,once,TRBJ2-3,TRBD2,CASSSLGLAGYIDTQYF,TGTGCCAGCAGCTCCCTGGGGCTAGCGGGATATATCGATACGCAGTATTTT
TRBV6-5,NA,TRBJ1-5,TRBD1,CASSHRGVNQPQHF,TGTGCCAGCAGTCACAGGGGTGTGAATCAGCCCCAGCATTTT
TRBV6-1,NA,TRBJ2-4,TRBD2,CASSEFREQSGILAKNIQYF,TGTGCCAGCAGTGAATTCAGAGAGCAGAGCGGGATCTTAGCCAAAAACATTCAGTACTTC
TRBV6-5,NA,TRBJ2-1,NA,CASSIRNEQFF,TGTGCCAGCAGCATTCGGAATGAGCAGTTCTTC
TRBV5-4,NA,TRBJ2-3,NA,CASSLLDTQYF,TGTGCCAGCAGCTTGCTAGATACGCAGTATTTT
TRBV5-1,NA,TRBJ1-6,TRBD1,CASSLATGQTNSPLHF,TGCGCCAGCAGCTTGGCCACGGGACAGACCAATTCACCCCTCCACTTT
TRBV9,once,TRBJ2-3,NA,CASSVGVAYTDTQYF,TGTGCCAGCAGCGTGGGAGTAGCATACACAGATACGCAGTATTTT
TRBV19,NA,TRBJ1-1,NA,CASKHVRVTEAFF,TGTGCCAGTAAGCATGTTCGAGTGACTGAAGCTTTCTTT
TRBV30,NA,TRBJ1-3,TRBD1,CAWGQGGIIYF,TGTGCCTGGGGACAGGGTGGGATCATATATTTT
TRBV18,once,TRBJ1-1,NA,CASSPFFGGVSTEAFF,TGTGCCAGCTCACCATTCTTTGGAGGGGTGAGCACTGAAGCTTTCTTT
TRBV18,NA,TRBJ2-1,TRBD2,CASSPPDGRAYNEQFF,TGTGCCAGCTCACCACCAGACGGGAGGGCATACAATGAGCAGTTCTTC
TRBV18,few,TRBJ2-7,NA,CASSPPRSYEQYF,TGTGCCAGCTCACCACCGCGGAGCTACGAGCAGTACTTC
TRBV6-5,NA,TRBJ1-5,NA,CASSYIPNQPQHF,TGTGCCAGCAGTTACATCCCGAATCAGCCCCAGCATTTT
TRBV7-8,NA,TRBJ1-2,NA,CASSPDRTGGYTF,TGTGCCAGCAGCCCGGACAGAACGGGGGGCTACACCTTC
TRBV6-1,NA,TRBJ2-1,NA,CATGVARPYNEQFF,TGTGCCACCGGCGTGGCCAGGCCGTACAATGAGCAGTTCTTC
TRBV30,NA,TRBJ1-1,NA,CAWSPPRGLNPMNTEAFF,TGTGCCTGGAGCCCTCCGAGGGGACTTAATCCCATGAACACTGAAGCTTTCTTT
TRBV7-9,NA,TRBJ1-6,NA,CASSSGPGNSPLHF,TGTGCCAGCAGCTCCGGGCCGGGAAATTCACCCCTCCACTTT
TRBV28,NA,TRBJ2-2,NA,CASSLYPLGELFF,TGTGCCAGCAGTTTATACCCACTCGGGGAGCTGTTTTTT
TRBV9,NA,TRBJ1-3,NA,CASSEPQGASGNTIYF,TGTGCCAGCAGCGAACCGCAGGGTGCGTCTGGAAACACCATATATTTT
TRBV6-7,NA,TRBJ1-5,NA,CASRGRWSIGDQPQHF,TGTGCCAGCCGAGGTAGGTGGTCCATCGGGGATCAGCCCCAGCATTTT
TRBV6-5,NA,TRBJ1-5,NA,CASTDRPRPQHF,TGTGCCAGCACCGACAGGCCGCGGCCCCAGCATTTT
TRBV5-1,NA,TRBJ2-1,NA,CASSLSSWGDEQFF,TGCGCCAGCAGCTTGTCTAGTTGGGGGGACGAGCAGTTCTTC
TRBV4-3,once,TRBJ2-1,TRBD2,CASSQGARLAGKNIEQFF,TGCGCCAGCAGCCAAGGGGCGAGACTAGCGGGGAAGAACATCGAGCAGTTCTTC
TRBV7-3,NA,TRBJ1-1,TRBD1,CASSPGQGEAFF,TGTGCCAGCAGCCCGGGACAGGGGGAAGCTTTCTTT
TRBV19,NA,TRBJ2-2,NA,CASRRALTEVTGELFF,TGTGCCAGTAGGAGGGCCCTTACCGAAGTCACCGGGGAGCTGTTTTTT
TRBV28,few,TRBJ1-5,NA,CASSFRGKAQHF,TGTGCCAGCAGTTTTAGGGGGAAGGCCCAGCATTTT